The clone carrying this T cell receptor (beta chain) has more than one count but fewer than ten. Antigen unknown. This specimen belongs to a study of molecular identifiers for immune sequencing clone quantification. CDR1 is LGHDT and CDR2 is YNNKEL in the germline V gene (reference sequence). The length of the CDR3 is 16 residues. V gave up 5 bases and J gave up 2 bases, with 16 bases separating them. Study results and limitations: Spiked Jurkat TCR RNA from one cell was reportedly detectable among about 910,000 naive cells. Sharing of a barcode by identical TCR molecules could cause highly expanded clone sizes to be underestimated. Over 98% of effector molecules, but under 1% in naive cells, were held by clones with more than 20 RNA copies.

TCRdb fed the PCR reads into MiXCR, producing one record per CDR3 protein. Among approximately 550,000 distinct CDR3 sequences listed, about 25% were seen once. The TCR comes from a human donor in good health. Some libraries in this study had Jurkat cell RNA spiked in. The chain carries TRBV3-1 and TRBJ2-1; weak D call: TRBD1 (7 bases). Material: naive CD8+ T cells from blood, with Jurkat cell RNA spiked in. Subset: FACS-sorted CD8+CD4-CCR7+CD45RA+ naive T cells. The CDR3 DNA is TGTGCCAGCAGCTCCGGCGGAGGGGGCCCCTACAATGAGCAGTTCTTC. Encoded protein: CASSSGGGGPYNEQFF.